These T cell receptor beta chains were read from a single sample in a study of OX40 agonist ivuxolimab in advanced cancers. Some clones are missing from TCRdb's copy, which holds only in-frame ones; the method was immunoSEQ multiplex PCR. Of 82,000 or so clones listed, roughly 92% were seen once; the top ten hold roughly 1.1%. Sequencing used CD4+ or CD8+ T cells sorted from blood, obtained in a trial of the OX40 agonist ivuxolimab. The receptor source for this set is an adult with an advanced solid tumor such as melanoma, head and neck, liver or kidney cancer. CDR3s include the opening cysteine and the closing phenylalanine or tryptophan. Each record gives: D gene, J gene, clone size, V gene, CDR3 DNA, CDR3 protein. D genes are given only for firm matches. The listing skips clone size in some rows; elsewhere it reads once, few, many or a size class.

D gene: TRBD2
J gene: TRBJ2-2
clone size: NA
V gene: TRBV2
CDR3 DNA: TGTGCCAGCACCTTGGGGGGCGGGAGGCCCCCCGGGGAGCTGTTTTTT
CDR3 protein: CASTLGGGRPPGELFF

D gene: TRBD1
J gene: TRBJ1-1
clone size: once
V gene: TRBV5-1
CDR3 DNA: TGCGCCAGCAGCTTACAGTCAGGGGGAAATACTGAAGCTTTCTTT
CDR3 protein: CASSLQSGGNTEAFF

D gene: NA
J gene: TRBJ2-1
clone size: NA
V gene: TRBV7-9
CDR3 DNA: TGTGCCTGGGTACAGGGGAGGTCCTACAATGAGCAGTTCTTC
CDR3 protein: CAWVQGRSYNEQFF

D gene: NA
J gene: TRBJ2-5
clone size: NA
V gene: TRBV7-6
CDR3 DNA: TGTGCCAGCAGCTTAGGGGTCGAAGAGACCCAGTACTTC
CDR3 protein: CASSLGVEETQYF

D gene: NA
J gene: TRBJ2-1
clone size: NA
V gene: TRBV7-8
CDR3 DNA: TGTGCCAGCAGCTTAGTGGCTGGGCCTAATGAGCAGTTCTTC
CDR3 protein: CASSLVAGPNEQFF

D gene: NA
J gene: TRBJ1-4
clone size: NA
V gene: TRBV19
CDR3 DNA: TGTGCCAGCAGACAGAGGGAAAAACTGTTTTTT
CDR3 protein: CASRQREKLFF

D gene: TRBD1
J gene: TRBJ1-2
clone size: NA
V gene: TRBV18
CDR3 DNA: TGTGCCAGCTCACCACCAGGGGGCGTAAATGGCTACACCTTC
CDR3 protein: CASSPPGGVNGYTF

D gene: NA
J gene: TRBJ2-1
clone size: NA
V gene: TRBV28
CDR3 DNA: TGTGCCAGCGCTCCTCGCGGGAATGAGCAGTTCTTC
CDR3 protein: CASAPRGNEQFF

D gene: TRBD2
J gene: TRBJ2-3
clone size: NA
V gene: TRBV4-2
CDR3 DNA: TGTGCCAGCAGCCAAGATGGGCTAGCGGCCTCTAGCACAGATACGCAGTATTTT
CDR3 protein: CASSQDGLAASSTDTQYF

D gene: NA
J gene: TRBJ1-3
clone size: NA
V gene: TRBV5-1
CDR3 DNA: TGCGCCAGCAGCTTGGATCAGTCCTCTGGAAACACCATATATTTT
CDR3 protein: CASSLDQSSGNTIYF

D gene: TRBD2
J gene: TRBJ2-1
clone size: NA
V gene: TRBV7-2
CDR3 DNA: TGTGCCAGCAGCTTCGGACTAGCGGGGAGGGGTGAGCAGTTCTTC
CDR3 protein: CASSFGLAGRGEQFF

D gene: TRBD2
J gene: TRBJ2-1
clone size: NA
V gene: TRBV10-3
CDR3 DNA: TGTGCCATCAGTGAACGAGGTAGCGGGAGGATTGAGCAGTTCTTC
CDR3 protein: CAISERGSGRIEQFF

D gene: NA
J gene: TRBJ2-7
clone size: NA
V gene: TRBV19
CDR3 DNA: TGTGCCAGTAGTAGAGGGGCAGGGCCCTACGAGCAGTACTTC
CDR3 protein: CASSRGAGPYEQYF

D gene: TRBD1
J gene: TRBJ2-3
clone size: NA
V gene: TRBV5-1
CDR3 DNA: TGCGCCAGCAGCTTAGACAGGGAAGGGGATACGCAGTATTTT
CDR3 protein: CASSLDREGDTQYF

D gene: TRBD2
J gene: TRBJ2-5
clone size: NA
V gene: TRBV7-6
CDR3 DNA: TGTGCCAGCAGCCCGGGACTAGGGTTAGAGACCCAGTACTTC
CDR3 protein: CASSPGLGLETQYF

D gene: NA
J gene: TRBJ2-3
clone size: NA
V gene: TRBV5-1
CDR3 DNA: TGCGCCAGCAGCGCGGACCGGCACCCCACAGATACGCAGTATTTT
CDR3 protein: CASSADRHPTDTQYF

D gene: NA
J gene: TRBJ1-6
clone size: NA
V gene: TRBV6-5
CDR3 DNA: TGTGCCAGCAGTTACTCGGACACGTCGGGCTCACCCCTCCACTTT
CDR3 protein: CASSYSDTSGSPLHF

D gene: TRBD2
J gene: TRBJ2-1
clone size: NA
V gene: TRBV7-8
CDR3 DNA: TGTGCCAGCAGCTTGGATAGCGGGACCTACAATGAGCAGTTCTTC
CDR3 protein: CASSLDSGTYNEQFF

D gene: NA
J gene: TRBJ2-1
clone size: NA
V gene: TRBV5-1
CDR3 DNA: TGCGCCAGCAGCTTGGCGCCTAGTTTTTATGAGCAGTTCTTC
CDR3 protein: CASSLAPSFYEQFF

D gene: TRBD1
J gene: TRBJ2-7
clone size: NA
V gene: TRBV27
CDR3 DNA: TGTGCCAGCAGTCCGGACAGGGGGCCCTACGAGCAGTACTTC
CDR3 protein: CASSPDRGPYEQYF

D gene: NA
J gene: TRBJ1-1
clone size: NA
V gene: TRBV11-3
CDR3 DNA: TGTGCCAGCAGCTTTAGCAGATACACTGAAGCTTTCTTT
CDR3 protein: CASSFSRYTEAFF

D gene: NA
J gene: TRBJ2-3
clone size: NA
V gene: TRBV30
CDR3 DNA: TGTGCCTGGCAACCGTACCCGTATACGCAGTATTTT
CDR3 protein: CAWQPYPYTQYF

D gene: NA
J gene: TRBJ2-6
clone size: NA
V gene: TRBV9
CDR3 DNA: TGTGCCAGCAGCCCCGGGACGGTTAACTCTGGGGCCAACGTCCTGACTTTC
CDR3 protein: CASSPGTVNSGANVLTF

D gene: TRBD2
J gene: TRBJ2-3
clone size: NA
V gene: TRBV11-3
CDR3 DNA: TGTGCCAGCAGCACCGGACTAGCGGGAGTGAGGTCAGATACGCAGTATTTT
CDR3 protein: CASSTGLAGVRSDTQYF

D gene: NA
J gene: TRBJ2-2
clone size: NA
V gene: TRBV4-3
CDR3 DNA: TGCGCCAGCAGCCGCCGACTATCCGGGGAGCTGTTTTTT
CDR3 protein: CASSRRLSGELFF

D gene: TRBD1
J gene: TRBJ2-7
clone size: NA
V gene: TRBV10-3
CDR3 DNA: TGTGCCATCAGGAGGGGGCTAACCTACGAGCAGTACTTC
CDR3 protein: CAIRRGLTYEQYF

D gene: TRBD1
J gene: TRBJ1-5
clone size: NA
V gene: TRBV6-5
CDR3 DNA: TGTGCCGGTGACGAAGGGACAGTTAGCAATCAGCCCCAGCATTTT
CDR3 protein: CAGDEGTVSNQPQHF

D gene: TRBD2
J gene: TRBJ2-1
clone size: NA
V gene: TRBV19
CDR3 DNA: TGTGCCAGTAGTATAGACGCGGGAGTCCCCTACAATGAGCAGTTCTTC
CDR3 protein: CASSIDAGVPYNEQFF

D gene: NA
J gene: TRBJ2-3
clone size: NA
V gene: TRBV5-1
CDR3 DNA: TGCGCCAGCAGTTCAGAGCGGGCGACGCAGTATTTT
CDR3 protein: CASSSERATQYF

D gene: TRBD2
J gene: TRBJ2-7
clone size: NA
V gene: TRBV18
CDR3 DNA: TGTGCCAGCTCACCACCTCGACTAGCGGGCGAGCAGTACTTC
CDR3 protein: CASSPPRLAGEQYF

D gene: NA
J gene: TRBJ1-5
clone size: few
V gene: TRBV28
CDR3 DNA: TGTGCCAGCAGTTTAACCGGGGCGGGCAATCAGCCCCAGCATTTT
CDR3 protein: CASSLTGAGNQPQHF

D gene: TRBD2
J gene: TRBJ2-7
clone size: NA
V gene: TRBV7-6
CDR3 DNA: TGTGCCAGCAGTAGTGGGACTAGCTGGGGAGGAGTCTACGAGCAGTACTTC
CDR3 protein: CASSSGTSWGGVYEQYF

D gene: TRBD1
J gene: TRBJ2-7
clone size: NA
V gene: TRBV11-2
CDR3 DNA: TGTGCCAGCAGCTCCGGGACAGGGAGGCCCTACGAGCAGTACTTC
CDR3 protein: CASSSGTGRPYEQYF

D gene: TRBD2
J gene: TRBJ2-7
clone size: NA
V gene: TRBV18
CDR3 DNA: TGTGCCAGCTCACCCCTAGCGGGAGGGACTTCCTACGAGCAGTACTTC
CDR3 protein: CASSPLAGGTSYEQYF

D gene: TRBD1
J gene: TRBJ2-7
clone size: NA
V gene: TRBV7-2
CDR3 DNA: TGTGCCAGCAGACCGGACAGGGGCTACGAGCAGTACTTC
CDR3 protein: CASRPDRGYEQYF

D gene: NA
J gene: TRBJ2-1
clone size: NA
V gene: TRBV7-3
CDR3 DNA: TGTGCCAGCAGCTCCGGGACCCCATACAATGAGCAGTTCTTC
CDR3 protein: CASSSGTPYNEQFF

D gene: NA
J gene: TRBJ1-5
clone size: once
V gene: TRBV7-2
CDR3 DNA: TGTGCCAGCAGCCCCAAAAGCGGGGTCGGTCAGCCCCAGCATTTT
CDR3 protein: CASSPKSGVGQPQHF

D gene: TRBD1
J gene: TRBJ2-7
clone size: NA
V gene: TRBV19
CDR3 DNA: TGTGCCAGTAGTATCGGGACAGCCTACGAGCAGTACTTC
CDR3 protein: CASSIGTAYEQYF

D gene: NA
J gene: TRBJ1-5
clone size: few
V gene: TRBV30
CDR3 DNA: TGTGCCTGGAGCGAGGGAGGACAGCCCCAGCATTTT
CDR3 protein: CAWSEGGQPQHF

D gene: TRBD1
J gene: TRBJ2-3
clone size: NA
V gene: TRBV4-2
CDR3 DNA: TGTGCCAGCAGCCCCCAGGGACAGTTACCTTATAGCACAGATACGCAGTATTTT
CDR3 protein: CASSPQGQLPYSTDTQYF

D gene: NA
J gene: TRBJ1-1
clone size: NA
V gene: TRBV6-1
CDR3 DNA: TGTGCCAGCAGTGAGGTTGGGCTCACTGAAGCTTTCTTT
CDR3 protein: CASSEVGLTEAFF

D gene: NA
J gene: TRBJ1-2
clone size: once
V gene: TRBV28
CDR3 DNA: TGTGCCAGCAGCCCCATTGGGGGCGCCTCTAACTATGGCTACACCTTC
CDR3 protein: CASSPIGGASNYGYTF

D gene: NA
J gene: TRBJ2-3
clone size: NA
V gene: TRBV7-2
CDR3 DNA: TGTGCCAGCAGCTTAAGCGATACGCAGTATTTT
CDR3 protein: CASSLSDTQYF